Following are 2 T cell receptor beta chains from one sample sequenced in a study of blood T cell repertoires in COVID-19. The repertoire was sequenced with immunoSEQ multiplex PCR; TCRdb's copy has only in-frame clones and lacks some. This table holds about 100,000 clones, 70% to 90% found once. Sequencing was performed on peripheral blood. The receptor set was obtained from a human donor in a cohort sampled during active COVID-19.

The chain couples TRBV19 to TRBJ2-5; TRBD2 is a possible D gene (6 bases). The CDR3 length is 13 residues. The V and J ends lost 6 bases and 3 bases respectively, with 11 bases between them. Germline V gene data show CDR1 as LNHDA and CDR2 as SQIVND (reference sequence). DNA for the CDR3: TGTGCCAGTAGCAGAGGAGGGAAAGAGACCCAGTACTTC. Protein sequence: CASSRGGKETQYF.

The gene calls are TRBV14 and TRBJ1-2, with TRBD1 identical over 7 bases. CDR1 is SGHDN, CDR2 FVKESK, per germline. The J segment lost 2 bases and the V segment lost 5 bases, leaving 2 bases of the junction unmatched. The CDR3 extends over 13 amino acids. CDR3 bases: TGTGCCAGCAGCGAACAGGGGAACTATGGCTACACCTTC. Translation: CASSEQGNYGYTF.